This is a list of T cell receptor beta chains from one sample in a study of blood T cell repertoires in COVID-19. The assay was immunoSEQ multiplex PCR, and TCRdb's table has in-frame clones only and misses some. Here the sample spans over 200,000 clones, over 75% being singletons. The specimen sequenced was peripheral blood. The receptor source for this set is an elderly man with acute or convalescent COVID-19. The CDR3 runs from the conserved cysteine through the conserved F or W. The D gene is left open where the match is weak. For some rows the clone size is stated as once, few or many, or as a class when expanded; others skip it.

TRBV27	once	TRBJ2-7	TRBD1	TGTGCCAGCAGTTTAGCGGGACAGGGCTCATTCGAGCAGTACTTC	CASSLAGQGSFEQYF
TRBV29-1	-	TRBJ2-3	TRBD2	TGCAGCGTTATGAGCGGGAGGATCGATACGCAGTATTTT	CSVMSGRIDTQYF
TRBV4-1	-	TRBJ1-2	TRBD1	TGCGCCAGCAGCCCTCAGGGGGCATATGGCTACACCTTC	CASSPQGAYGYTF
TRBV27	-	TRBJ1-1	-	TGTGCCAGCAGTTTCAGGGGCGAGAACACTGAAGCTTTCTTT	CASSFRGENTEAFF
TRBV3-1/TRBV3-2	-	TRBJ2-2	TRBD2	TGTGCCAGCAGCCAACCTAGCGGAAGGAACACCGGGGAGCTGTTTTTT	CASSQPSGRNTGELFF
TRBV5-1	-	TRBJ2-7	TRBD2	TGCGCCAGCAAAAGGACTAGCGGGACCAGCTACGAGCAGTACTTC	CASKRTSGTSYEQYF
TRBV19	-	TRBJ2-7	TRBD1	TGTGCCAGTGGCGGGACAGGGGGTTTCTACGAGCAGTACTTC	CASGGTGGFYEQYF
TRBV7-8	few	TRBJ1-1	TRBD1	TGTGCCAGCAGCTTAGCCGGGACAGGTGAGAACACTGAAGCTTTCTTT	CASSLAGTGENTEAFF
TRBV10-1	-	TRBJ2-7	TRBD2	TGCGCCAGCAGTGGTCCTAGCGGAACCTACGAGCAGTACTTC	CASSGPSGTYEQYF
TRBV11-3	-	TRBJ2-1	TRBD2	TGTGCCAGCAGCTTAGAGCGGGGGTACAATGAGCAGTTCTTC	CASSLERGYNEQFF
TRBV2	-	TRBJ2-1	TRBD2	TGTGCCAGCATCAAACTAGCGGGAGGGCGTAATGAGCAGTTCTTC	CASIKLAGGRNEQFF
TRBV5-1	-	TRBJ1-2	-	TGCGCCAGCAGCTTGGACCAGTATGGCTACACCTTC	CASSLDQYGYTF
TRBV6-1	-	TRBJ2-1	-	TGTGCCAGCAGACCCACAGGGTGGAATGAGCAGTTCTTC	CASRPTGWNEQFF
TRBV11-2	-	TRBJ2-7	TRBD1	TGTGCCAGCAGCCCACGACAGGGGGTAGCCTACGAGCAGTACTTC	CASSPRQGVAYEQYF
TRBV20-1	-	TRBJ1-1	-	TGCAGTGCTAGAGCGGACACTGAAGCTTTCTTT	CSARADTEAFF
TRBV7-9	-	TRBJ2-1	TRBD2	TGTGCCAGCAGCCGCGGGACTAGCGGCAATGAGCAGTTCTTC	CASSRGTSGNEQFF
TRBV14	-	TRBJ2-7	-	TGTGCCAGCAGCCTCCTGGGCCCCAACTCCTACGAGCAGTACTTC	CASSLLGPNSYEQYF
TRBV18	once	TRBJ2-1	TRBD2	TGTGCCAGCTCAAGCGGGAATGGTGATGAGCAGTTCTTC	CASSSGNGDEQFF
TRBV7-2	-	TRBJ2-3	TRBD2	TGTGCCAGCCGAAGTCAACTAGCGGGAGGTTACACAGATACGCAGTATTTT	CASRSQLAGGYTDTQYF
TRBV5-6	-	TRBJ1-2	-	TGTGCCAGCAGCTTGTACCCCCTCAGCTATGGCTACACCTTC	CASSLYPLSYGYTF
TRBV5-1	-	TRBJ1-4	TRBD1	TGCGCCAGCAGCGCTGGGACAGGGGGACGTGAAAAACTGTTTTTT	CASSAGTGGREKLFF
TRBV6-6	-	TRBJ1-2	TRBD1	TGTGCCAGCAGGGACAGGGAACCGAACTATGGCTACACCTTC	CASRDREPNYGYTF
TRBV18	-	TRBJ1-2	-	TGTGCCAGCTCACCACTAGTACAGGCGGCCAGCTATGGCTACACCTTC	CASSPLVQAASYGYTF
TRBV14	-	TRBJ2-3	-	TGTGCCAGCAGCCAACGGCAGGGGATATATACGCAGTATTTT	CASSQRQGIYTQYF
TRBV5-4	-	TRBJ1-2	TRBD1	TGTGCCAGCAGCTTGGCCGGACAGGGCGGCTATGGCTACACCTTC	CASSLAGQGGYGYTF
TRBV4-2	few	TRBJ2-2	-	TGTGCCAGCAGCCCGGACAGACGCCTGGACACCGGGGAGCTGTTTTTT	CASSPDRRLDTGELFF
TRBV28	-	TRBJ1-5	TRBD1	TGTGCCAGCATCCCTGGGACAGGGGATCAGCCCCAGCATTTT	CASIPGTGDQPQHF
TRBV7-8	-	TRBJ1-2	-	TGTGCCAGCAGCTTAGCGACAGGACACTATGGCTACACCTTC	CASSLATGHYGYTF
TRBV28	once	TRBJ1-3	-	TGTGCCAGCAGTTCATCCTTCACCGGGAAGGAAGGAAACACCATATATTTT	CASSSSFTGKEGNTIYF
TRBV27	-	TRBJ1-5	TRBD1	TGTGCCAGCCGGACAGGGCCAGTGGGGTCCCAGCATTTT	CASRTGPVGSQHF
TRBV14	-	TRBJ2-5	-	TGTGCCAGCAGCCCCGGACAGACGTACCAAGAGACCCAGTACTTC	CASSPGQTYQETQYF
TRBV5-1	-	TRBJ2-2	-	TGCGCCAGCAGCGTCGATACGGGGGTCTTAGGCGGGGAGCTGTTTTTT	CASSVDTGVLGGELFF
TRBV9	once	TRBJ2-7	TRBD2	TGTGCCAGCAGCGTTGGTCCTTCGGGACTAGCGGGATCATACGAGCAGTACTTC	CASSVGPSGLAGSYEQYF
TRBV5-1	-	TRBJ2-7	-	TGCGCCAGCAGCCCACAGGGTACTTACGAGCAGTACTTC	CASSPQGTYEQYF
TRBV7-2	-	TRBJ1-5	TRBD1	TGTGCCAGCAGCTTAGGGCAGGGGGCGCGGAATCAGCCCCAGCATTTT	CASSLGQGARNQPQHF
TRBV27	-	TRBJ2-6	-	TGTGCCAGCAGTGAATTGGGCAGGGGAACTACTGGGGCCAACGTCCTGACTTTC	CASSELGRGTTGANVLTF
TRBV9	-	TRBJ1-2	TRBD1	TGTGCCAGCAGCGTAGAAGACAGGGGCTATGGCTACACCTTC	CASSVEDRGYGYTF
TRBV19	-	TRBJ1-2	TRBD1	TGTGCCAGTATGCCCAGACAGGGGGCTTACTATGGCTACACCTTC	CASMPRQGAYYGYTF
TRBV18	-	TRBJ2-7	-	TGTGCCAGCTCACCACGGAGGGGGCCCAATCTCGAGCAGTACTTC	CASSPRRGPNLEQYF
TRBV7-2	-	TRBJ1-2	TRBD1	TGTGCCAGCGATCCGGGACAGTCTAGGAACTCATACACCTTC	CASDPGQSRNSYTF
TRBV24-1	-	TRBJ1-2	-	TGTGCCACCAGTCGTGGCGGGTATGGCTACACCTTC	CATSRGGYGYTF
TRBV7-2	-	TRBJ2-5	TRBD2	TGTGCCAGCAGCCTAGCCGTTTGGGAGGGGGAGACCCAGTACTTC	CASSLAVWEGETQYF
TRBV2	-	TRBJ1-5	-	TGTGCCAGCAGGGGTTGGAGGCAGCCCCAGCATTTT	CASRGWRQPQHF
TRBV6-1	-	TRBJ2-4	TRBD2	TGTGCCAGCAGTGGACTAGCGGGGGTAGCCAAAAACATTCAGTACTTC	CASSGLAGVAKNIQYF
TRBV30	-	TRBJ2-1	TRBD2	TGTGCCTGGAGTGCTCTAGCGGGAGTGACGGGTGAGCAGTTCTTC	CAWSALAGVTGEQFF
TRBV2	-	TRBJ1-1	-	TGTGCCAGCAGTGAGGTGAACATTGAAGCTTTCTTT	CASSEVNIEAFF
TRBV27	-	TRBJ1-1	-	TGTGCCAGCAGGAGGCAGGGGAGTGTGAACACTGAAGCTTTCTTT	CASRRQGSVNTEAFF
TRBV10-3	-	TRBJ1-4	TRBD1	TGTGCCATCAGCGGACAGGGAAAGCCGAATGAAAAACTGTTTTTT	CAISGQGKPNEKLFF
TRBV5-1	-	TRBJ2-7	-	TGCGCCAGCAGCCTGGGCAGAACCTACGAGCAGTACTTC	CASSLGRTYEQYF
TRBV18	-	TRBJ1-1	-	TGTGCCAGCTCACCAAGGCAGGGGAACATGAACACTGAAGCTTTCTTT	CASSPRQGNMNTEAFF
TRBV24-1	-	TRBJ2-3	TRBD2	TGTGCCACCTCATCGGGGGGAGTGAGCACAGATACGCAGTATTTT	CATSSGGVSTDTQYF
TRBV28	-	TRBJ1-2	TRBD1	TGTGCCAGCAGTCCCACGGCACCGGACAGGGGCGGTGGCTATGGCTACACCTTC	CASSPTAPDRGGGYGYTF
TRBV28	once	TRBJ1-5	-	TGTGCCAGCAAACGGTTTGGGGGGACGAGCAATCAGCCCCAGCATTTT	CASKRFGGTSNQPQHF
TRBV4-1	once	TRBJ2-3	-	TGCGCCAGCTGTGGCGGGAACACAGATACGCAGTATTTT	CASCGGNTDTQYF
TRBV27	few	TRBJ2-5	-	TGTGCCAGCAGTATGACAGGTCAAGAGACCCAGTACTTC	CASSMTGQETQYF